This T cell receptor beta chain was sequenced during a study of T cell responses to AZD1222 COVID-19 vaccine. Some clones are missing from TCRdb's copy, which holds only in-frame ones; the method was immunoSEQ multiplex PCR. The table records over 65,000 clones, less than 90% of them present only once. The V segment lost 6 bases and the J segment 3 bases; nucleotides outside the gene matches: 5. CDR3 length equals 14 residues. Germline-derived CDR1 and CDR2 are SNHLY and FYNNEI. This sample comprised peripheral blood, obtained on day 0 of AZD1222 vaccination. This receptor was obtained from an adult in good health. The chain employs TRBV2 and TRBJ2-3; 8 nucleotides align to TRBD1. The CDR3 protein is CASRDRVRTDTQYF. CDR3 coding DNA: TGTGCCAGCAGGGACAGGGTTCGGACAGATACGCAGTATTTT.